This TCR beta chain emerged from a study of long-term antiretroviral therapy in people with HIV. Donors needed at least one pre-ART PBMC sample plus at least two post-ART samples. A note on this clone: The antigen is unknown.

Study findings and constraints: HIV repertoires showed narrower CDR3 length ranges than controls. At every time point, clones expanded before ART dominated the repertoire.

The CDR3 contains 15 residues. The V gene's germline CDR1 is SGHAT and CDR2 FQNNGV. V was clipped by 4 bases and J by 0 bases, with 9 bases between them. Survey level was the resolution at which the v3.0 immunoSEQ assay ran. The data were produced by immunoSEQ multiplex PCR, yet TCRdb's version contains in-frame clones alone and is incomplete. The data contain 35,000 to 45,000 clones, roughly 78% of them singletons. This chain uses TRBV11-2 with TRBJ2-2; D remains ambiguous. This sequence was found in a man between 25 and 39 years old with HIV. This specimen consisted of unsorted PBMCs, obtained 3.4 years after starting antiretroviral therapy. CDR3 loop: CASSSHFANTGELFF. CDR3 nucleotide sequence: TGTGCCAGCAGCTCCCACTTTGCGAACACCGGGGAGCTGTTTTTT. Based on the CDR3 plus reference TRBV11-2 and TRBJ2-2, the full variable domain is EAGVAQSPRYKIIEKRQSVAFWCNPISGHATLYWYQQILGQGPKLLIQFQNNGVVDDSQLPKDRFSAERLKGVDSTLKIQPAKLEDSAVYLCASSSHFANTGELFFGEGSRLTVL.